This entry describes one TCR beta chain. This sample is part of a study of blood T cell repertoires in COVID-19. Study-level information: The United States, Italy and Spain provided the acute and convalescent COVID-19 samples. Sources were T cells, B-cell-depleted T cells, or PBMCs; the material itself was cDNA or gDNA.

Germline CDR1 LNHDA, CDR2 SQIVND (reference sequence). The V end was cut by 9 bases, the J end by 5 bases, with 17 bases between. CDR3 length: 14 residues. In the source study's methods: Cell counts per sample came from amplifying reference gene primers. Profiled with immunoSEQ multiplex PCR; TCRdb holds only in-frame clones, not every one. D and trimming come from the DNA, and the V and J calls and clone size come from that table. The profile shows about 190,000 clones, 90% of them singletons. Sequenced material: peripheral blood. This TCR derives from a man aged 45 to 65 with acute or convalescent COVID-19. V gene TRBV19 combines with J gene TRBJ1-5; D perhaps matches TRBD1 (6 bases). In DNA form, the CDR3 reads TGTGCCAGCGAACCCCAGGGGACCTATCAGCCCCAGCATTTT. Its translation is CASEPQGTYQPQHF.